The 13 T cell receptor beta chains given below trace back to one sample, sequenced in a study of blood T cell repertoires in COVID-19. The table came from immunoSEQ multiplex PCR; TCRdb's copy has only in-frame clones and leaves some out. The repertoire has over 75,000 clones, roughly 86% of them found once; the top ten carry more than 1%. The sequenced sample was peripheral blood. Source of these receptors: a woman older than 75 with acute or convalescent COVID-19.

The chain joins TRBV3-1 (or the pseudogene TRBV3-2) to TRBJ2-2; 7 bases line up with TRBD2. The CDR3 totals 15 residues. With V trimmed by 3 bases and J by 0 bases, 1 base remained unmatched. Per germline, CDR1 LGHDT and CDR2 YNNKEL (reference sequence). CDR3 amino acids: CASSQGGTNTGELFF. CDR3 sequence (DNA): TGTGCCAGCAGCCAGGGGGGGACGAACACCGGGGAGCTGTTTTTT.

The chain recombines TRBV4-1 with TRBJ1-1; D not certain. Germline V gives CDR1 MGHRA, CDR2 YSYEKL. The V end was cut by 0 bases, the J end by 6 bases, with 14 bases between. The CDR3 length is 15 residues. DNA of the CDR3: TGCGCCAGCAGCCAAGATTGGGGAGCCCCTGCTGAAGCTTTCTTT. Its translation is CASSQDWGAPAEAFF.

The chain uses TRBV5-4 and TRBJ2-1; D is ambiguous. This CDR3 region has 12 residues. CDR1 SGHNT and CDR2 YYREEE come from the germline V gene (reference sequence). V lost 0 bases to trimming and J lost 12 bases, with 10 bases between them. CDR3 sequence: CASSLEAKRQFF. The CDR3 DNA sequence: TGTGCCAGCAGCTTGGAAGCGAAGCGGCAGTTCTTC.

The chain joins TRBV11-2 to TRBJ2-5; no clear D gene. This CDR3 has 13 amino acids. CDR1 is SGHAT and CDR2 is FQNNGV in the germline V gene. V was trimmed by 1 base and J by 2 bases, leaving 5 bases between them. In DNA form, the CDR3 reads TGTGCCAGCAGCTTAGCGAGGCAAGAGACCCAGTACTTC. Translating it yields CASSLARQETQYF.

The table lists this clone with many counts. It is unclear where the CDR3 begins or ends on the DNA, so no DNA is shown, and the CDR3 is as TCRdb lists it. This chain joins TRBV6-6 and TRBJ1-1; the DNA was not used to check the table's D call, TRBD1. From germline, CDR1 is MNHNY and CDR2 SVGAGI (reference sequence). The CDR3 adds up to 15 amino acids, both ends counted. CDR3: CASILGYRAITEAFF.

This chain connects TRBV7-8 to TRBJ1-5; D is unresolved. V lost 1 base and J 6 bases, leaving 7 bases between the germline ends. Germline V lookup: CDR1 SGHVS, CDR2 FQNEAQ. This CDR3 comprises 13 residues. The CDR3 reads CASSLVVAQPQHF. CDR3 sequence (DNA): TGTGCCAGCAGCTTAGTGGTAGCTCAGCCCCAGCATTTT.

J is TRBJ2-4 and V is TRBV4-1, with D possibly TRBD1 on 5 matching bases. Germline loops: CDR1 MGHRA, CDR2 YSYEKL. The CDR3 has 14 residues. V lost 0 bases to trimming and J lost 6 bases, with 9 bases between them. CDR3 DNA: TGCGCCAGCAGCCAAGATAAGGGGATAAACATTCAGTACTTC. It encodes CASSQDKGINIQYF.

The J gene is TRBJ2-2, the V gene TRBV7-9; no definite D call. V lost 5 bases and J lost 1, with 5 bases in between. Germline CDR1 SEHNR, CDR2 FQNEAQ (reference sequence). This CDR3 has 13 amino acids. CDR3 region: CASSPMNTGELFF. Written as DNA, the CDR3 is TGTGCCAGCAGCCCAATGAACACCGGGGAGCTGTTTTTT.

The rearrangement joins TRBV7-2 to TRBJ2-7, with 9 bases identical to TRBD2. This CDR3 is built from 14 residues. Looked up from germline, CDR1 is SGHTA and CDR2 is FQGNSA. The trim removed 5 bases at V and 7 bases at J, leaving 9 bases unmatched. The CDR3 coding sequence is TGTGCCAGCAGCCCCGCGGCGGGAGGGGGTGAGCAGTACTTC. This sequence encodes CASSPAAGGGEQYF.

This clone was recorded only once. The V gene is TRBV7-2, the J gene TRBJ2-3, with 8 bases that match TRBD2. V shed 6 bases, J shed 1 base, and the junction held 3 bases outside the gene matches. The CDR3 spans 14 residues. CDR1 SGHTA and CDR2 FQGNSA come from the germline V gene. The CDR3 here is CASRLTSGTDTQYF. The CDR3 nucleotides are TGTGCCAGCAGACTGACTAGCGGCACAGATACGCAGTATTTT.

This chain uses TRBV2 with TRBJ1-4; possible D gene TRBD1, 6 bases. The germline V and J ends were trimmed by 6 bases and 3 bases, with 14 bases remaining between them. CDR3 length: 15 amino acids. Germline CDR1 reads SNHLY; CDR2 reads FYNNEI. The CDR3 DNA follows: TGTGCCAGCAGCCTAGGGGGGGCGGCTAATGAAAAACTGTTTTTT. It is translated as CASSLGGAANEKLFF.

The V and J genes are TRBV13 and TRBJ1-4; 8 bases line up with TRBD1. V trimming: 6 bases; J trimming: 3 bases; junction bases outside the gene matches: 9. Germline lookup yields CDR1 PRHDT and CDR2 FYEKMQ (reference sequence). The CDR3 runs to 16 residues. CDR3 in amino acids: CASSIRQGWANEKLFF. CDR3 nucleotide sequence: TGTGCCAGCAGTATCCGACAGGGGTGGGCTAATGAAAAACTGTTTTTT.

The rearrangement joins TRBV3-1 (or the pseudogene TRBV3-2) to TRBJ2-3; the D is unclear. There are 13 residues in the CDR3. V lost 4 bases, J lost 0 bases, and 5 bases lay in between. Looked up from germline, CDR1 is LGHDT and CDR2 is YNNKEL (reference sequence). The CDR3 region is CASSRASTDTQYF. CDR3 nucleotides: TGTGCCAGCAGCCGGGCGAGCACAGATACGCAGTATTTT.